This TCR beta chain was sequenced for a study of OX40 agonist ivuxolimab in advanced cancers. Looking at the study overall: A male proportion of under 90% was recorded, with mean age around 64 years and range about 23 to 90. Therapy given before enrollment (anti-PD-1, anti-PD-L1 or anti-CTLA-4) was allowed, and approximately 40% had some.

Only in-frame clones appear in the TCRdb table, and some are missing; sequencing was by immunoSEQ multiplex PCR. The sample includes 60,000 or so clones, 90% to 95% of them seen just once. V dropped 4 bases and J dropped 9 bases, with 14 bases sitting between them. The CDR3 length is 13 residues. Germline lookup yields CDR1 SGHNT and CDR2 YYREEE (reference sequence). The source was CD4+ or CD8+ T cells sorted from blood, collected in a trial of the OX40 agonist ivuxolimab. The receptor's source is an adult with an advanced solid tumor such as melanoma, head and neck, liver or kidney cancer. The chain carries TRBV5-4 and TRBJ2-1; a possible D gene is TRBD1 (5 bases). This CDR3 is CASSQFQGSEQFF. CDR3 DNA: TGTGCCAGCAGCCAATTTCAGGGATCTGAGCAGTTCTTC. The variable domain in full, completed from reference TRBV5-4 and TRBJ2-1, reads ETGVTQSPTHLIKTRGQQVTLRCSSQSGHNTVSWYQQALGQGPQFIFQYYREEENGRGNFPPRFSGLQFPNYSSELNVNALELDDSALYLCASSQFQGSEQFFGPGTRLTVL.